These T cell receptor beta chains were read from a single sample in a study of T cells after somatic rescue of genetic block. Here immunoSEQ multiplex PCR was the method, and the copy in TCRdb shows in-frame clones only, minus some. This sample has more than 13,000 clones, with approximately 70% found just once. Sequencing used peripheral blood mononuclear cells (PBMCs). These receptors originate from a boy between 5 and 17 years old. Both conserved end residues are part of each CDR3. A D gene is named only where the DNA matches it firmly. Clone size appears in some rows only: once, few, many, or a class for an expanded clone.

j_call v_call clone_size d_call cdr3_nt cdr3_aa
TRBJ1-2 TRBV18 - - TGTGCCAGCTCACCGACAGAGAGATATGGCTACACCTTC CASSPTERYGYTF
TRBJ2-2 TRBV5-1 few TRBD1 TGCGCCAGCAGCTTCACGACAGGGGGGACCGGGGAGCTGTTTTTT CASSFTTGGTGELFF
TRBJ2-7 TRBV2 - - TGTGCCAGCAGCTCTTTCGATCGGACAGTCGAGCAGTACTTC CASSSFDRTVEQYF
TRBJ1-6 TRBV10-3 - - TGTGCCATCGGTAGCTCCTATAATTCACCCCTCCACTTT CAIGSSYNSPLHF
TRBJ2-1 TRBV5-1 few TRBD2 TGCGCCAGCAGCTGGGGGACTAGCGGGAGGAATGAGCAGTTCTTC CASSWGTSGRNEQFF
TRBJ1-2 TRBV6-1 - - TGTGCCAGCAGTGTAACCCGCAGGGCCTATGGCTACACCTTC CASSVTRRAYGYTF
TRBJ2-2 TRBV5-1 - - TGCGCCAGCAGCTTGGGAGGACCCGGGGAGCTGTTTTTT CASSLGGPGELFF
TRBJ2-1 TRBV10-3 - TRBD2 TGTGCCATCAGTGGGACGGGGGGGAGCTCCTACAATGAGCAGTTCTTC CAISGTGGSSYNEQFF
TRBJ2-3 TRBV6-5 once - TGTGCCAGCAGTTCCCAATCCAGGTCAGGTACAGATACGCAGTATTTT CASSSQSRSGTDTQYF
TRBJ2-1 TRBV4-2 - - TGTGCCAGCAGCCAAGAATGGGGGGCGTTTAATGAGCAGTTCTTC CASSQEWGAFNEQFF
TRBJ2-7 TRBV13 - TRBD1 TGTGCCAGCAGCTCTACAGGGGCGATCTACGAGCAGTACTTC CASSSTGAIYEQYF
TRBJ1-3 TRBV28 - TRBD1 TGTGCCAGCAGTTCCCGACAGGGCCGCTCTGGAAACACCATATATTTT CASSSRQGRSGNTIYF
TRBJ2-1 TRBV10-3 - TRBD2 TGTGCCATCAGTCTCTGGACTAGCGGGAGCTCCTACAATGAGCAGTTCTTC CAISLWTSGSSYNEQFF
TRBJ2-3 TRBV11-2 - - TGTGCCAGCAGCTCCAGGGGCGGGATAGACACAGATACGCAGTATTTT CASSSRGGIDTDTQYF
TRBJ2-7 TRBV7-9 - - TGTGCCAGCAGCTTGGCGGGGGCCTTAACCTACGAGCAGTACTTC CASSLAGALTYEQYF
TRBJ1-1 TRBV19 - - TGTGCCAGTAGTACTCCGACAGCCAGGTACACTGAAGCTTTCTTT CASSTPTARYTEAFF
TRBJ1-2 TRBV2 - - TGTGCCAGCAAAAATTCCTTCCTTTGGACAGTCTATGGCTACACCTTC CASKNSFLWTVYGYTF
TRBJ1-5 TRBV6-5 - - TGTGCCAGCAGTTACGGGAGGAATCAGCCCCAGCATTTT CASSYGRNQPQHF
TRBJ2-7 TRBV28 - TRBD1 TGTGCCAGCAGTTCTCCGGCAGGGGGCCTCCCCCAGCAGTACTTC CASSSPAGGLPQQYF
TRBJ1-4 TRBV2 - - TGTGCCAGCAGTTCGGACAGCTCGGGTGAAAAACTGTTTTTT CASSSDSSGEKLFF
TRBJ2-7 TRBV4-1 few - TGCGCCAGCAGCCAAGAGAAACGGATGTACGAGCAGTACTTC CASSQEKRMYEQYF
TRBJ2-2 TRBV4-1 few TRBD1 TGCGCCAGCAGCCATATCCCTAGGGGACAGGGGAACACCGGGGAGCTGTTTTTT CASSHIPRGQGNTGELFF
TRBJ2-3 TRBV10-3 - - TGTGCCATCAGTGGAGTAAGAGGCACAGATACGCAGTATTTT CAISGVRGTDTQYF
TRBJ2-5 TRBV28 - - TGTGCCAGCAGTTTTGTCAGGGGCGGGGTCCAAGAGACCCAGTACTTC CASSFVRGGVQETQYF
TRBJ1-5 TRBV28 - - TGTGCCAGCAGTTTGGGGGTCGGAGGCAATCAGCCCCAGCATTTT CASSLGVGGNQPQHF